This T cell receptor (beta chain) comes out of a study of Graves' ophthalmopathy and Graves' hyperthyroidism. Trimming removed 0 bases from V and 3 bases from J; junction bases left unmatched: 11. CDR3 size: 17 residues. CDR1 and CDR2 from the germline V gene are MRHNA and SNTAGT. Hyperthyroidism patients, aged 18 to 65, were newly diagnosed, under 2 months' duration. Excluded were patients with other autoimmune diseases, uncontrolled infections, pregnancy or lactation. TCR beta CDR3 regions were amplified from RNA transcripts. In the first round, RT-PCR was carried out with HTBI primers, and a multiplex PCR formed the second round. From the multiplex PCR reads, TCRdb called clonotypes with MiXCR, one entry per CDR3 protein. This sample has over a million distinct CDR3 sequences, with about 40% found just once.

Sequenced material: peripheral blood or thyroid tissue (not recorded which). V usage is TRBV6-4 and J usage is TRBJ2-7; 7 nucleotides line up with TRBD1. This sequence originates from an adult man with Graves' hyperthyroidism. CDR3 coding DNA: TGTGCCAGCAGTGACTCCCAGGGGGACACGGGCTTCTACGAGCAGTACTTC. Translation gives CASSDSQGDTGFYEQYF.